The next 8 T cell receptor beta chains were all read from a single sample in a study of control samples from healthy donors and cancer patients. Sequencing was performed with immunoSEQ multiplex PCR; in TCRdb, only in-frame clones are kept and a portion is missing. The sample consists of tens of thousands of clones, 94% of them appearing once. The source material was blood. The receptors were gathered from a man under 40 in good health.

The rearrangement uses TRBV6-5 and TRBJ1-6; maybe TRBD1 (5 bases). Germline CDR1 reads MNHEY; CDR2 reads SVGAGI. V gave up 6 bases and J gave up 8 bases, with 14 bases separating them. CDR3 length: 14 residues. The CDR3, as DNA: TGTGCCAGCAGGGGGGGATCGGGGCATTCACCCCTCCACTTT. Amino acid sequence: CASRGGSGHSPLHF.

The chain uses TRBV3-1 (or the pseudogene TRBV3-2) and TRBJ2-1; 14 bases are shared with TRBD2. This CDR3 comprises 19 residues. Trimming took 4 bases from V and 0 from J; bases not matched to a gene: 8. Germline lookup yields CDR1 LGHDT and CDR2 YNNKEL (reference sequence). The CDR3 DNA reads TGTGCCAGCAGCCCGGGACTAGCGGGGGTCTTTAGCTCCTACAATGAGCAGTTCTTC. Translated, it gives CASSPGLAGVFSSYNEQFF.

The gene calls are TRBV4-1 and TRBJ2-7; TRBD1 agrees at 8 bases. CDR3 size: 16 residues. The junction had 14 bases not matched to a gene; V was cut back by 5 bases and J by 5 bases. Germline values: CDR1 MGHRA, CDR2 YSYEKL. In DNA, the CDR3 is TGCGCCAGCAGCAATGGCCCCCGGGACAGGCGGAACGAGCAGTACTTC. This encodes CASSNGPRDRRNEQYF.

The CDR3 coding sequence is TGTGCCAGCAGCTCCGGGACAGGGAGTGAAAAACTGTTTTTT. Protein sequence: CASSSGTGSEKLFF. The V and J genes are TRBV7-2 and TRBJ1-4; the match to TRBD1 covers 9 bases. The trim removed 4 bases at V and 7 bases at J, leaving 4 bases unmatched. This CDR3 contains 14 residues. Germline V lookup: CDR1 SGHTA, CDR2 FQGNSA. The variable domain in full, completed from reference TRBV7-2 and TRBJ1-4, reads GAGVSQSPSNKVTEKGKDVELRCDPISGHTALYWYRQSLGQGLEFLIYFQGNSAPDKSGLPSDRFSAERTGGSVSTLTIQRTQQEDSAVYLCASSSGTGSEKLFFGSGTQLSVL.

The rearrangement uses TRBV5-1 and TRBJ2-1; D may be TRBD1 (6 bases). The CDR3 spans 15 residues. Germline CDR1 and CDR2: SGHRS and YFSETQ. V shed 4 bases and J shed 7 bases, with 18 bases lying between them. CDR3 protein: CASSVRGEGSNEQFF. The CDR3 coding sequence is TGCGCCAGCAGCGTCAGGGGTGAGGGAAGTAATGAGCAGTTCTTC.

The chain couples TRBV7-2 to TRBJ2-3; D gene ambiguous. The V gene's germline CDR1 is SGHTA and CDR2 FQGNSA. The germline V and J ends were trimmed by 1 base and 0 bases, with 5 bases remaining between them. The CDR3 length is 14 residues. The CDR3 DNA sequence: TGTGCCAGCAGCTTAGACGGGAGCACAGATACGCAGTATTTT. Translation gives CASSLDGSTDTQYF.

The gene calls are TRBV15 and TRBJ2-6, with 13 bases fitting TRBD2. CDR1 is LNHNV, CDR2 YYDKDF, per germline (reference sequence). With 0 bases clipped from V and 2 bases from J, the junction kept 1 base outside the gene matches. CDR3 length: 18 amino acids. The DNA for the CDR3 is TGTGCCACCAGCAGAGATGGGACTAGCGGGGCTGGGGCCAACGTCCTGACTTTC. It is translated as CATSRDGTSGAGANVLTF.

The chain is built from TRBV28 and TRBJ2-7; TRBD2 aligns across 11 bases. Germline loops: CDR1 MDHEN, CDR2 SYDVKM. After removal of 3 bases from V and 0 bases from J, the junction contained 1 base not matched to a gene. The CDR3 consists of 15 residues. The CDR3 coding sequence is TGTGCCAGCAGTTTTCTAGCGGGAGGCTCCTACGAGCAGTACTTC. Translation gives CASSFLAGGSYEQYF.